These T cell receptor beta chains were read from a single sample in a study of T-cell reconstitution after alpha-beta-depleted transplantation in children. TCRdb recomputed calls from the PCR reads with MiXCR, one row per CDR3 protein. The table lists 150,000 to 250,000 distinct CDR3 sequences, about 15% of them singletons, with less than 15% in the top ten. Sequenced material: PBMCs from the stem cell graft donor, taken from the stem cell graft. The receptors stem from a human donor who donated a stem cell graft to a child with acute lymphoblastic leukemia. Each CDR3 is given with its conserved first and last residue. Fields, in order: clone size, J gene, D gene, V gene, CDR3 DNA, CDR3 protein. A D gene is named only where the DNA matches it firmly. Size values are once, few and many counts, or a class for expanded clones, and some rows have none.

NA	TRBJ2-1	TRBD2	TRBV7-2	TGTGCCAGCAGCTTAGGTTTAGCGGGAGGCGATGAGCAGTTCTTC	CASSLGLAGGDEQFF
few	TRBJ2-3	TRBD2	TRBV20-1	TGCAGTGCTAGGTTGGAACTAGCGGGGCTGCTTAGCACAGATACGCAGTATTTT	CSARLELAGLLSTDTQYF
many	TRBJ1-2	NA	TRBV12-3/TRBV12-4	TGTGCCAGCAGTACGGGACGGATGATTGGCTACACCTTC	CASSTGRMIGYTF
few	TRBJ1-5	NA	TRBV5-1	TGCGCCAGCAGCTTGGAAGGCAGGGACGCAGATCAGCCCCAGCATTTT	CASSLEGRDADQPQHF
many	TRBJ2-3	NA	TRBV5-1	TGCGCCAGCAGCTTGAGAGGACGCACAGATACGCAGTATTTT	CASSLRGRTDTQYF
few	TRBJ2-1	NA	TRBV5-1	TGCGCCAGCAGCTTTAGGGTTTACAATGAGCAGTTCTTC	CASSFRVYNEQFF
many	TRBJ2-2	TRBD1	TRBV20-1	TGCAGTGCTAGAAACAGGGGTTTGGACACCGGGGAGCTGTTTTTT	CSARNRGLDTGELFF
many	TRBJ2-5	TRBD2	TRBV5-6	TGTGCCAGCAGCCTCCCGGGACTAGCGGGAGATCTTGCAGAGACCCAGTACTTC	CASSLPGLAGDLAETQYF
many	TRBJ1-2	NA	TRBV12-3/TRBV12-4	TGTGCCAGCAGTCTTCGGGTATCCGCTGGCTACACCTTC	CASSLRVSAGYTF
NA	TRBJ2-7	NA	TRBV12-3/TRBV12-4	TGTGCCAGCAGTCTCAATCCGGCTGCGCAGTACTTC	CASSLNPAAQYF
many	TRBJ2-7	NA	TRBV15	TGTGCCACCAGCAGAGTGAGCGGCTACGAGCAGTACTTC	CATSRVSGYEQYF
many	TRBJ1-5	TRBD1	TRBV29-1	TGCAGCGTTGGGCAGGGGGTCAATCAGCCCCAGCATTTT	CSVGQGVNQPQHF
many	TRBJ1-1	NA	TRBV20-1	TGCAGTGCTAGTAGAGATACTGAAGCTTTCTTT	CSASRDTEAFF
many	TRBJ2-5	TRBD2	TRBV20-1	TGCAGTGCTAGCCCAGCTCTAGGACTAGCAGAGACCCAGTACTTC	CSASPALGLAETQYF
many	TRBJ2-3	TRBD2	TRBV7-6	TGTGCCAGCAGCGGCCAGCGGGGGAGCACAGATACGCAGTATTTT	CASSGQRGSTDTQYF
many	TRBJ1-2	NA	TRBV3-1	TGTGCCAGCAGCCGAGACTATGGCTACACCTTC	CASSRDYGYTF
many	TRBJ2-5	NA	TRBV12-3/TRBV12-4	TGTGCCAGCACCCGGACGGAGGAAGAGACCCAGTACTTC	CASTRTEEETQYF
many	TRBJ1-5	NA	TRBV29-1	TGCAGCGTTGCTGCGGGGGGGCAGGGCAATCAGCCCCAGCATTTT	CSVAAGGQGNQPQHF
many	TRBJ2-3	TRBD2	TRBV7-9	TGTGCCAGCAGCCGTAGCGGGAACACAGATACGCAGTATTTT	CASSRSGNTDTQYF
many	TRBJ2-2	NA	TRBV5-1	TGCGCCAGCAGCGGTCAGGGTTCGAACACCGGGGAGCTGTTTTTT	CASSGQGSNTGELFF
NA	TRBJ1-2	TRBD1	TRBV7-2	TGTGCCAGCAGCTTATTCGGGACAGGGGTGGATGGCTACACCTTC	CASSLFGTGVDGYTF
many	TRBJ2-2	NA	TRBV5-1	TGCGCCAGCAGCTTGACGGCCCAATGGCCCGGGGAGCTGTTTTTT	CASSLTAQWPGELFF
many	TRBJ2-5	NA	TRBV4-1	TGCGCCAGCACCAGCCAATGGAGACTGGAAGAGACCCAGTACTTC	CASTSQWRLEETQYF
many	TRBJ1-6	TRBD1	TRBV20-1	TGCAGTGCTAGACGGGGACAGGGTTATTCACCCCTCCACTTT	CSARRGQGYSPLHF
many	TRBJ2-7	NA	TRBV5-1	TGCGCCAGCAGCTTAGGGGGGGGCAACAACGAGCAGTACTTC	CASSLGGGNNEQYF
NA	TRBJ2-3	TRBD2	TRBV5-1	TGCGCCAGCAGCTTGGAACCCGCGGGAGAGGCCGATACGCAGTATTTT	CASSLEPAGEADTQYF
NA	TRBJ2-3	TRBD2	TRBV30	TGTGCCTGGAGTGTACAAGCGGGAGCTGATACGCAGTATTTT	CAWSVQAGADTQYF
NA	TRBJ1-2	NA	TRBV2	TGTGCCGGCGAACTGGGAGCTAACTATGGCTACACCTTC	CAGELGANYGYTF
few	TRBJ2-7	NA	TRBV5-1	TGCGCCAGCAGCTCCACCCTATACGAGCAGTACTTC	CASSSTLYEQYF
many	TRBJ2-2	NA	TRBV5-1	TGCGCCAGCATGATAACTCCAACTAACACCGGGGAGCTGTTTTTT	CASMITPTNTGELFF
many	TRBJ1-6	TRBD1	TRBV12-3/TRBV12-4	TGTGCCAGCAGCGAGGACAGGGGGTATTCACCCCTCCACTTT	CASSEDRGYSPLHF
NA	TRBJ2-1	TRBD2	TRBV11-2	TGTGCCAGCAGCATCCTCGGAACTAGCGGGAATGACAATGAGCAGTTCTTC	CASSILGTSGNDNEQFF
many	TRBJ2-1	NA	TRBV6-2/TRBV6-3	TGTGCCAGCTGTCTAGGGGCCTACAATGAGCAGTTCTTC	CASCLGAYNEQFF
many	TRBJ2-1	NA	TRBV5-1	TGCGCCAGCAGCACCGACCCAAGCTCCTACAATGAGCAGTTCTTC	CASSTDPSSYNEQFF
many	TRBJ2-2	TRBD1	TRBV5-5	TGTGCCAGCAGTTACCTCCGGGACAGGGGGAAGTTTGACACCGGGGAGCTGTTTTTT	CASSYLRDRGKFDTGELFF
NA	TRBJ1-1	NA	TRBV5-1	TGCGCCAGCAGGCCCGCGGGGATCAGGACTGAAGCTTTCTTT	CASRPAGIRTEAFF
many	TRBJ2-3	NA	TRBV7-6	TGTGCCAGCAGCTCGCAAAGGCGGGGTACAGATACGCAGTATTTT	CASSSQRRGTDTQYF
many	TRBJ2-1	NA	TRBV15	TGTGCCACCAGCAGAGATATTCGGCTTAGCTCCTACAATGAGCAGTTCTTC	CATSRDIRLSSYNEQFF
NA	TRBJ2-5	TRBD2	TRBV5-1	TGCGCCAGCAGCTTCGGAGCCGGGAGGGAAGAGACCCAGTACTTC	CASSFGAGREETQYF
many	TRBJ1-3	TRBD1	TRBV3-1	TGTGCCAGCAGCCGGACAGGGACTGGAAACACCATATATTTT	CASSRTGTGNTIYF
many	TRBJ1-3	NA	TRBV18	TGTGCCAGCTCACCGTCCGAGGAACGATTTTCTGGAAACACCATATATTTT	CASSPSEERFSGNTIYF
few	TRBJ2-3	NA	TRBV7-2	TGTGCCAGCAGCCCTACCGCGGGCCGCACAGATACGCAGTATTTT	CASSPTAGRTDTQYF
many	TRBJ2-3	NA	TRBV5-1	TGCGCCAGCAGGCCCGGTGCGCGCCTGGGAGATACGCAGTATTTT	CASRPGARLGDTQYF
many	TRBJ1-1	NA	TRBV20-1	TGCAGTCCAACGGCGAGGGGTGGGCACACTGAAGCTTTCTTT	CSPTARGGHTEAFF
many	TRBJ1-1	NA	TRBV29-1	TGCAGCGTTGAACCGTACACTGAAGCTTTCTTT	CSVEPYTEAFF
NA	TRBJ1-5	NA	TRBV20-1	TGCAGTGCTAGGGGGGGGGGAAGTGATCAGCCCCAGCATTTT	CSARGGGSDQPQHF
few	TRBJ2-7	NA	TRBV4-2	TGTGCCAGCAGCCAAGATTTGTTAGGGAGCGAGCAGTACTTC	CASSQDLLGSEQYF
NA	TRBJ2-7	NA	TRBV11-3	TGTGCCAGCAGCAACTTAGCGGGCTTAAGGGGGGAGCAGTACTTC	CASSNLAGLRGEQYF
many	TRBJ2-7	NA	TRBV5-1	TGCGCCAGCAGCCTGGACCTAACCCTCTACGAGCAGTACTTC	CASSLDLTLYEQYF
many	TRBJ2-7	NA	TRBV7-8	TGTGCCAGCAGCTTAGGGAGGCGGGCTAGGGAAGAGTACTTC	CASSLGRRAREEYF
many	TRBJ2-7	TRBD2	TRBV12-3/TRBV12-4	TGTGCCAGCAGTTGGCAGGTTAGCGGGAACTACGAGCAGTACTTC	CASSWQVSGNYEQYF
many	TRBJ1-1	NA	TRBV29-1	TGCAGCGTTGGGGACTACACTGAAGCTTTCTTT	CSVGDYTEAFF
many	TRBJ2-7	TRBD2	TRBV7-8	TGTGCCAGCAGCTTATCAACTAGCGGGAGACCCGGAGAGCAGTACTTC	CASSLSTSGRPGEQYF
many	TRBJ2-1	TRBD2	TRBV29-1	TGCAGCCTGACTAGCGGGAGGTATGGTGAGCAGTTCTTC	CSLTSGRYGEQFF
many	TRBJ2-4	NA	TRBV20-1	TGCAGTGCTAGAGATCCCCAACTAGCCAAAAACATTCAGTACTTC	CSARDPQLAKNIQYF
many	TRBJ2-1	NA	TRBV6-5	TGTGCCAGCAGTTACCTTTGGGGGAGGAGGAATGAGCAGTTCTTC	CASSYLWGRRNEQFF
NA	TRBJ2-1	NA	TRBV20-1	TGCAGTGTCTGGGGCCCGAGACCCGGGTCCACCTACAATGAGCAGTTCTTC	CSVWGPRPGSTYNEQFF
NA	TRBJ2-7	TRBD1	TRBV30	TGTGCCTGGGACCAATCCCAGGGGGTTCGGGGCGAGCAGTACTTC	CAWDQSQGVRGEQYF
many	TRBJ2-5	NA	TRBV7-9	TGTGCCAGCAGCTTAGTAGGGGCCCGAGAGACCCAGTACTTC	CASSLVGARETQYF
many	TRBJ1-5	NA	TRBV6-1	TGTGCCAGCAGTACAACAGGGCTTAGCAATCAGCCCCAGCATTTT	CASSTTGLSNQPQHF